Following are 16 T cell receptor beta chains from one sample sequenced in a study of cytomegalovirus exposure and HLA in healthy donors. The data were produced by immunoSEQ multiplex PCR, yet TCRdb's version contains in-frame clones alone and is incomplete. The table has about 120,000 clones, over 65% seen once. Sequenced material: PBMCs. All receptors derive from a woman in her thirties in good health and CMV-seronegative.

The chain has TRBV11-2 and TRBJ2-2, with 7 bases matching TRBD1. Germline CDR1 SGHAT, CDR2 FQNNGV. The length of the CDR3 is 15 residues. J was trimmed by 0 bases and V by 6 bases; bases with no gene match: 4. CDR3 DNA sequence: TGTGCCAGCAGTCATCAGGGGGCGAACACCGGGGAGCTGTTTTTT. Protein sequence: CASSHQGANTGELFF. The full variable domain, its missing parts supplied by reference TRBV11-2 and TRBJ2-2, is EAGVAQSPRYKIIEKRQSVAFWCNPISGHATLYWYQQILGQGPKLLIQFQNNGVVDDSQLPKDRFSAERLKGVDSTLKIQPAKLEDSAVYLCASSHQGANTGELFFGEGSRLTVL.

The V and J genes are TRBV18 and TRBJ2-2; a possible D gene is TRBD2 (6 bases). CDR3 length: 16 amino acids. Trimming took off 6 bases at V and 0 bases at J, with 14 bases between the two ends. Germline assignment: CDR1 KGHSH and CDR2 LQKENI. The CDR3 here is CASSKGLPSNTGELFF. The CDR3 DNA reads as TGTGCCAGCTCCAAGGGACTGCCTTCGAACACCGGGGAGCTGTTTTTT.

The rearrangement links TRBV19 to TRBJ2-5; D is unresolved. Germline CDR1 reads LNHDA; CDR2 reads SQIVND (reference sequence). Deletions cut 4 bases from V and 3 bases from J, with 9 bases between. CDR3 length: 13 residues. CDR3: CASSSRQEETQYF. In DNA form, the CDR3 reads TGTGCCAGTAGTAGTCGGCAGGAAGAGACCCAGTACTTC.

This chain links TRBV9 with TRBJ2-7; possibly TRBD2 for D (6 bases). Between the trimmed V and J ends, which lost 0 bases and 5 bases, there was a span of 9 bases. Germline CDR1 SGDLS, CDR2 YYNGEE. The CDR3 is made up of 13 amino acids. CDR3 sequence reads: CASSVVEGHEQYF. The DNA for the CDR3 is TGTGCCAGCAGCGTAGTGGAGGGCCACGAGCAGTACTTC.

V gene TRBV2 combines with J gene TRBJ2-2; 8 positions match TRBD2. Germline trimming cut 6 bases from V and 6 bases from J; bases unmatched to any gene: 9. CDR3 length: 15 residues. In germline, CDR1 is SNHLY, CDR2 FYNNEI. The CDR3 DNA reads as TGTGCCAGCAGCCCCGGGACTAGTAAGGCCGGGGAGCTGTTTTTT. Residues: CASSPGTSKAGELFF.

The chain links TRBV15 to TRBJ2-5; 7 bases map to TRBD1. The CDR3 is made up of 16 amino acids. V lost 1 base to trimming and J lost 5 bases; unmatched junction nucleotides: 10. From germline, CDR1 is LNHNV and CDR2 YYDKDF (reference sequence). In DNA, the CDR3 is TGTGCCACCAGCAGAGCTCGTAACAGGGGTAGGGAGACCCAGTACTTC. Translation: CATSRARNRGRETQYF.

The chain couples TRBV4-2 to TRBJ1-5, with 7 positions matching TRBD1. The V gene's germline CDR1 is LGHNA and CDR2 YNFKEQ. The CDR3 totals 15 residues. Trimming at V came to 0 bases and at J to 4 bases, leaving 3 bases not matched to a gene. The CDR3 DNA is TGTGCCAGCAGCCAAGACGGACAGGTAAATCAGCCCCAGCATTTT. Its translation is CASSQDGQVNQPQHF.

This chain connects TRBV6-1 to TRBJ1-5; 10 bases line up with TRBD1. Looked up from germline, CDR1 is MNHNS and CDR2 is SASEGT. V shed 3 bases and J 5 bases; nucleotides not matched to a gene: 7. The CDR3 has 16 residues. The CDR3 bases are TGTGCCAGCAGTGATGGGACAGGGGTCGGTCATCAGCCCCAGCATTTT. Residues: CASSDGTGVGHQPQHF.

The chain uses TRBV10-3 and TRBJ2-5; 7 bases line up with TRBD2. The CDR3 runs 12 residues. The V gene's germline CDR1 is ENHRY and CDR2 SYGVKD. V was pared by 8 bases and J by 2 bases, with 2 bases of the junction left unmatched. CDR3 amino acids: CAIAGGQETQYF. In nucleotides, the CDR3 is TGTGCCATCGCCGGGGGGCAAGAGACCCAGTACTTC.

The chain joins TRBV9 to TRBJ2-2; TRBD1 matches at 7 bases. V shed 3 bases and J 6 bases; nucleotides not matched to a gene: 14. The germline V gene has CDR1 SGDLS and CDR2 YYNGEE. The CDR3 is 17 amino acids. The chain's CDR3 is CASSETPGQTYAGELFF. The CDR3 DNA is TGTGCCAGCAGCGAAACACCGGGACAGACTTACGCCGGGGAGCTGTTTTTT.

This rearrangement joins TRBV19 to TRBJ1-5; D is ambiguous. Germline-derived CDR1 and CDR2 are LNHDA and SQIVND (reference sequence). With 2 bases removed from V and 0 bases from J, the gap between germline ends came to 5 bases. This CDR3 region has 14 residues. The CDR3 protein is CASSITASNQPQHF. The CDR3 coding sequence is TGTGCCAGTAGTATAACAGCTAGCAATCAGCCCCAGCATTTT.

The rearrangement uses TRBV18 and TRBJ1-3; TRBD1 matches at 7 bases. CDR3 length: 15 amino acids. With 5 bases clipped from V and 2 bases from J, the junction kept 6 bases outside the gene matches. Germline CDR1 is KGHSH and CDR2 is LQKENI. CDR3 DNA: TGTGCCAGCTCAACGAGCAGGGGGACTGGAAACACCATATATTTT. It encodes CASSTSRGTGNTIYF.

This rearrangement joins TRBV6-1 to TRBJ2-7; perhaps TRBD1 as D (5 bases). The CDR3 has 13 amino acids. V was pared by 4 bases and J by 2 bases, with 9 bases between. Germline V lookup: CDR1 MNHNS, CDR2 SASEGT. The CDR3 is CASSGTPPYEQYF. The CDR3 DNA sequence: TGTGCCAGCAGTGGGACACCTCCCTACGAGCAGTACTTC.

This rearrangement joins TRBV5-6 to TRBJ2-5; 12 bases are a match to TRBD2. Near its end, the DNA agrees better with TRBJ2-7, so the J call may be wrong. Germline loops: CDR1 SGHDT, CDR2 YYEEEE. This CDR3 is built from 16 residues. The CDR3 region is CASSWTSGALSYEQYF. Written as DNA, the CDR3 is TGTGCCAGCAGCTGGACTAGCGGGGCGCTCTCCTACGAGCAGTACTTC.

The J gene is TRBJ2-5, the V gene TRBV19; 9 nucleotides align to TRBD2. The CDR3 has 19 amino acids. Trimming took 0 bases from V and 2 from J; bases not matched to a gene: 13. Germline CDR1 and CDR2: LNHDA and SQIVND (reference sequence). CDR3 nucleotide sequence: TGTGCCAGTAGTATAGATCGAATAAGGGCTAGCGGGGCGCAAGAGACCCAGTACTTC. Translated: CASSIDRIRASGAQETQYF.

This clone was observed a handful of times. The chain recombines TRBV30 with TRBJ1-2, with no clear D. Deletions cut 4 bases from V and 8 bases from J, with 11 bases between. Germline loops: CDR1 GTSNPN, CDR2 SVGIG (reference sequence). This CDR3 has 11 amino acids. CDR3: CAWTSLQGYTF. CDR3 nucleotide sequence: TGTGCCTGGACCTCTCTACAGGGCTACACCTTC.